This TCR beta chain was obtained from a study of blood T cell repertoires in COVID-19. Clones were read by immunoSEQ multiplex PCR, and TCRdb kept only the in-frame ones, dropping some. The repertoire holds roughly 300,000 clones, with roughly 90% as singletons. This CDR3 spans 13 amino acids. Between the trimmed V and J ends, which lost 6 bases and 6 bases, there was a span of 14 bases. Germline lookup yields CDR1 SNHLY and CDR2 FYNNEI. This clone was seen just once. Sequenced material: peripheral blood. The origin of this receptor is a young man who had recovered from COVID-19. V usage is TRBV2 and J usage is TRBJ1-1; D is possibly TRBD1 (5 bases). CDR3 bases: TGTGCCAGCAGCAGCCGGGGGATTTCTGAAGCTTTCTTT. Translating gives CASSSRGISEAFF.